Sequencing of this T cell receptor (beta chain) was carried out in a study of shared clonotypes between healthy human individuals. Findings and limits, study-wide: The four-donor shared clonotypes exceeded non-shared clonotypes in generation probability, with non-shared ones scoring lower.

From CD4+ cells came CD45RA+ naive and CD45RA-negative memory subsets. The CDR3 is 16 residues long. V was pared by 2 bases and J by 7 bases, with 21 bases between. Germline values: CDR1 MNHEY, CDR2 SMNVEV (reference sequence). The table came from immunoSEQ multiplex PCR; TCRdb's copy has only in-frame clones and leaves some out. The sample holds 200,000 to 250,000 clones, approximately 70% seen once. Of note for this clone: Antigen: not known.

Material for sequencing was memory CD4+ T cells sorted from blood. Subset noted: CD45RA-negative fraction. The chain uses TRBV27 and TRBJ2-7; the D gene is possibly TRBD2 (5 bases). This TCR derives from a man between 25 and 39 years old in good health. In nucleotides, the CDR3 is TGTGCCAGCAGTTTAAAGGACCGGGCAGCACGAGGGGAGCAGTACTTC. It yields the protein CASSLKDRAARGEQYF.